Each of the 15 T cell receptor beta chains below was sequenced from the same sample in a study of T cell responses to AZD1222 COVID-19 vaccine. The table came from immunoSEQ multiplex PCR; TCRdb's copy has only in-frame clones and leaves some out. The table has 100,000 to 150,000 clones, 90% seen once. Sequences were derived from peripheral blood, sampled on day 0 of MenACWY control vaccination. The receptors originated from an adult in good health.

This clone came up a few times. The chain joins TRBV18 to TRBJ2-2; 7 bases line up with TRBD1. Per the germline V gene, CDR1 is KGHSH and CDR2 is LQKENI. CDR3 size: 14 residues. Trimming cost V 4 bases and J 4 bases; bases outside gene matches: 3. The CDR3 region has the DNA TGTGCCAGCTCACAGGGACAGACCACCGGGGAGCTGTTTTTT. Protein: CASSQGQTTGELFF.

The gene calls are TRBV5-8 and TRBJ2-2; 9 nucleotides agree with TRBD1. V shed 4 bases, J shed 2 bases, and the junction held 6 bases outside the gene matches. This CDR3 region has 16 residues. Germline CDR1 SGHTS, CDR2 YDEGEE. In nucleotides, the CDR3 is TGTGCCAGCAGCGTTCACAGGGGGCTTAACACCGGGGAGCTGTTTTTT. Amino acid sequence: CASSVHRGLNTGELFF.

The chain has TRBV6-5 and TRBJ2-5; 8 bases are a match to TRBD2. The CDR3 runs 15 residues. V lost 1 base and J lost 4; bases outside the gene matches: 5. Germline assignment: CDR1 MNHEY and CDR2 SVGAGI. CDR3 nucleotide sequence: TGTGCCAGCAGTTACTTCGGGACTAGAGGAGAGACCCAGTACTTC. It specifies CASSYFGTRGETQYF.

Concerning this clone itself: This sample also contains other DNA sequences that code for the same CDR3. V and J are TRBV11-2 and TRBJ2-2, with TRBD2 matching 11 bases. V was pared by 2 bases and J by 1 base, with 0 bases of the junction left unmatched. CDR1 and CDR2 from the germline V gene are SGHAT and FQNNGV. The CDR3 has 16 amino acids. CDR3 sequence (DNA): TGTGCCAGCAGCTTACTAGCGGGGGGGAACACCGGGGAGCTGTTTTTT. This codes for CASSLLAGGNTGELFF.

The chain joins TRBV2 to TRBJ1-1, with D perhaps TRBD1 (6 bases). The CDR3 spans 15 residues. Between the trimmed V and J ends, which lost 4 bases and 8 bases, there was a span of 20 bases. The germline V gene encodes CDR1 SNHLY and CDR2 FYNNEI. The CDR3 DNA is TGTGCCAGCAGTGTCCAGGGGAGCTCCAATACAGAAGCTTTCTTT. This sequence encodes CASSVQGSSNTEAFF.

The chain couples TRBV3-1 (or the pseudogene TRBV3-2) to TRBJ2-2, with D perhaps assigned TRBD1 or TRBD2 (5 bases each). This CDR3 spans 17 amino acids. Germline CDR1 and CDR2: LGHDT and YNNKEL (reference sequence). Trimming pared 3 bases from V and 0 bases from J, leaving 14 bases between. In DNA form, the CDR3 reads TGTGCCAGCAGCCAGAGGCGGGCAGGGACGAACACCGGGGAGCTGTTTTTT. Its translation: CASSQRRAGTNTGELFF.

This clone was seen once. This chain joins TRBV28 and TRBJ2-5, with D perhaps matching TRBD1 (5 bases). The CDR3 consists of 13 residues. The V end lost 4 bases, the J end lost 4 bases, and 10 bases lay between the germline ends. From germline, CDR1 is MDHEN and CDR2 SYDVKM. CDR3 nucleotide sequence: TGTGCCAGCAGTTCCCGACAGATAGAGACCCAGTACTTC. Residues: CASSSRQIETQYF. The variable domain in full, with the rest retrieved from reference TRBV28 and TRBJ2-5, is DVKVTQSSRYLVKRTGEKVFLECVQDMDHENMFWYRQDPGLGLRLIYFSYDVKMKEKGDIPEGYSVSREKKERFSLILESASTNQTSMYLCASSSRQIETQYFGPGTRLLVL.

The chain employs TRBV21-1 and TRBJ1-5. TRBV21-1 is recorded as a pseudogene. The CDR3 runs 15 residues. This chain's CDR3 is CASSKRAISNQPQHF. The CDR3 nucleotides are TGTGCCAGCAGCAAAAGGGCAATTAGCAATCAGCCCCAGCATTTT.

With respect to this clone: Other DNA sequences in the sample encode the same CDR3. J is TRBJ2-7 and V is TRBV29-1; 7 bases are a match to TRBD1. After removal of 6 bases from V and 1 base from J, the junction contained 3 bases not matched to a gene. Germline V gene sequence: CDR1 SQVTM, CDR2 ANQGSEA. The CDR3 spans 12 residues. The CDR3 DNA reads TGCAGCGTCGCGGACAGGTCCTACGAGCAGTACTTC. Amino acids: CSVADRSYEQYF.

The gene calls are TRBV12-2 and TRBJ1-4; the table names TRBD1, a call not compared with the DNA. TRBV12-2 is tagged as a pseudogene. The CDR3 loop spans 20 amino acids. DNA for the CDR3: TGTGCAAGTCGCTGCCCTTACCGGGACAGGGGACTTGCAACTAATGAAAAACTGTTTTTT. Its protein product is CASRCPYRDRGLATNEKLFF.

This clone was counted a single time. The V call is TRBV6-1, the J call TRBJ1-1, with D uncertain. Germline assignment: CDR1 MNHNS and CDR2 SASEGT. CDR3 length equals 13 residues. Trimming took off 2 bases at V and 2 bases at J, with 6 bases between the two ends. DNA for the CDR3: TGTGCCAGCAGTGAACAAGGTAACACTGAAGCTTTCTTT. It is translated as CASSEQGNTEAFF.

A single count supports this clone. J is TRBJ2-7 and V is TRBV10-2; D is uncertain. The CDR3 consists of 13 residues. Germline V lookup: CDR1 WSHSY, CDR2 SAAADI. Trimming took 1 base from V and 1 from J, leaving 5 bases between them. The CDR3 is CASSEYRSYEQYF. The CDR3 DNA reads TGCGCCAGCAGTGAGTACAGATCCTACGAGCAGTACTTC.

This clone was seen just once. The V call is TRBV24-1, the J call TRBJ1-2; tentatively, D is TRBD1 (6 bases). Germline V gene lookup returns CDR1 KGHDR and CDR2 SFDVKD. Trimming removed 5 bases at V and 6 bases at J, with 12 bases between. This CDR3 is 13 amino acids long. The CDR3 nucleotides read TGTGCCACCAGTGTACAGGGTGTAAATGGCTACACCTTC. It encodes CATSVQGVNGYTF.

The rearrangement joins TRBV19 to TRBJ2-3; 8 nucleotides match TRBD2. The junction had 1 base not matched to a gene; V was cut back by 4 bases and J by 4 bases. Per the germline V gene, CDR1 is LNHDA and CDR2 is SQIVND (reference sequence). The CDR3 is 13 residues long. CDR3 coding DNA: TGTGCCAGTAGTAGCGGGGGGTCAGATACGCAGTATTTT. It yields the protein CASSSGGSDTQYF.

Here the CDR3 reads CASSPRSGRASEQFF. CDR3 DNA: TGTGCCAGCTCACCAAGAAGCGGGAGGGCGAGTGAGCAGTTCTTC. The J gene is TRBJ2-1, the V gene TRBV18, with 10 bases identical to TRBD2. The germline V gene encodes CDR1 KGHSH and CDR2 LQKENI. The ends lost 2 bases at V and 9 bases at J; junction bases unmatched: 7. There are 15 residues in the CDR3.